The T cell receptor (beta chain) under discussion was sequenced for a study of blood T cell repertoires in COVID-19. Background on the study: T cells, B-cell-depleted T cells, or PBMCs provided the cDNA or gDNA that served as material.

This CDR3 spans 13 amino acids. CDR1 and CDR2 (germline): SNHLY, FYNNEI. V lost 5 bases to trimming and J lost 1 base; unmatched junction nucleotides: 1. This clone has at least ten counts. Sequencing was performed with immunoSEQ multiplex PCR; in TCRdb, only in-frame clones are kept and a portion is missing. The sample yields 98,000 or so clones, approximately 84% seen once. The specimen sequenced was peripheral blood. This TCR was recovered from a man between 60 and 70 years old with acute or convalescent COVID-19. The J gene is TRBJ2-7, the V gene TRBV2; TRBD2 matches 8 bases. The CDR3 protein is CASSQRGSYEQYV. CDR3 DNA sequence: TGTGCCAGCAGTCAGCGGGGGTCCTACGAGCAGTACGTC.